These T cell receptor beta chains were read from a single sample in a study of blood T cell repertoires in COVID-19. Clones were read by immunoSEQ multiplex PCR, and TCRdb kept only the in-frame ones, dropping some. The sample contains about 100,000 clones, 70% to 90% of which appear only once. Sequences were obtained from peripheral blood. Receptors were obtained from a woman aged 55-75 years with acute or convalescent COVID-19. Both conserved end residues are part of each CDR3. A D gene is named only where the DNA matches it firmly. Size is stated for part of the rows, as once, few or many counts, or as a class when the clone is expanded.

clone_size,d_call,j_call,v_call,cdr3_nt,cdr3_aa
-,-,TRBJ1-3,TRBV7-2,TGTGCCAGCAGCTTTTCCCGGGGCTCTGGAAACACCATATATTTT,CASSFSRGSGNTIYF
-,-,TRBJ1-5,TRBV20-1,TGCAGTGCTAGTCGTCCGGCAGGGAACAATCAGCCCCAGCATTTT,CSASRPAGNNQPQHF
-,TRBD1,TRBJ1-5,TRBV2,TGTGCCAGCAGATCCTTTGACAGGGGCAATCAGCCCCAGCATTTT,CASRSFDRGNQPQHF
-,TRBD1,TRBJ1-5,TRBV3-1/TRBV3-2,TGTGCCAGCAGCGTGACAGGGGCAAGCAATCAGCCCCAGCATTTT,CASSVTGASNQPQHF
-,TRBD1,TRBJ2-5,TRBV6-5,TGTGCCAGCACCGTAAACCGGGACAGGGGGAAGACCCAGTACTTC,CASTVNRDRGKTQYF
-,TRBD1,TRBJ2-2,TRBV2,TGTGCCAGCAAGAAGGGGACAGGGGACACCGGGGAGCTGTTTTTT,CASKKGTGDTGELFF
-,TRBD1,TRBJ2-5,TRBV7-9,TGTGCCTCCTCCCCGACAGGGCAAGAGACCCAGTACTTC,CASSPTGQETQYF
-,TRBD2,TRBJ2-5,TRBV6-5,TGTGCCAGCACGGATAGCGGGGGTCCCTCGTTTACCCAGTACTTC,CASTDSGGPSFTQYF
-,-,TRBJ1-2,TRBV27,TGTGCCAGCAGTCCCGACATTCAGATTCGTAACTATGGCTACACCTTC,CASSPDIQIRNYGYTF
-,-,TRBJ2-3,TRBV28,TGTGCCAGCAGTTTCGGCGGGATGGTCACAGATACGCAGTATTTT,CASSFGGMVTDTQYF
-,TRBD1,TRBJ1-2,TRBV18,TGTGCCAGCTCACTCGGGACAGCGACTCGCTATGGCTACACCTTC,CASSLGTATRYGYTF
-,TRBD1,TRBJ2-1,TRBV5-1,TGCGCCAGCAGCTTGCTCGCCGGGGACAGGGCCTACAATGAGCAGTTCTTC,CASSLLAGDRAYNEQFF
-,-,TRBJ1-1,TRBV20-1,TGCAGTGCTAGTGCCGGGCCTCCGGACATTGAAGCTTTCTTT,CSASAGPPDIEAFF
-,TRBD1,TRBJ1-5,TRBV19,TGTGCCAGTAGGCATCCGGGACAGGGACCCCAGCATTTT,CASRHPGQGPQHF
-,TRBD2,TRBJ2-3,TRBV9,TGTGCCAGCAGCGTAGCTAGCGGGAGTGCTACGCAGTATTTT,CASSVASGSATQYF
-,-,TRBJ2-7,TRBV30,TGTGCCTGGAGTGCTTCCCTCTCCTACGAGCAGTACTTC,CAWSASLSYEQYF
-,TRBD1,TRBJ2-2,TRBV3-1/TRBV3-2,TGTGCCAGCAGCCAAGATAGACAGGGCCTGACCACCGGGGAGCTGTTTTTT,CASSQDRQGLTTGELFF
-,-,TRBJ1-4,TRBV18,TGTGCCAGCTCATCCAGGGGAATGGAAAAACTGTTTTTT,CASSSRGMEKLFF
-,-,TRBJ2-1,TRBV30,TGTGCCTGGAGTGTACGCCTAGCGGAGGGGGGTGAGCAGTTCTTC,CAWSVRLAEGGEQFF
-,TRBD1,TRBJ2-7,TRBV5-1,TGCGCCAGCAGCGGAGGGACAGGGTCGGCCTACGAGCAGTACTTC,CASSGGTGSAYEQYF
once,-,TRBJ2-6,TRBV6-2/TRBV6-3,TGTGCCAGCAGTTACCGACTGGAGGCTGGGGCCAACGTCCTGACTTTC,CASSYRLEAGANVLTF
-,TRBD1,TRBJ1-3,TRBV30,TGTGCCTCCGGGACAGGGGGTGGAAACACCATATATTTT,CASGTGGGNTIYF
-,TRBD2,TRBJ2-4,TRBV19,TGTGCCAGTAGTATATGGACTAGCGGGCTTAAAAACATTCAGTACTTC,CASSIWTSGLKNIQYF
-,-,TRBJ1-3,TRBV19,TGTGCCAGTAGTGTCCAACAAGGAAACACCATATATTTT,CASSVQQGNTIYF
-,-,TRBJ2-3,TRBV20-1,TGCAGTGCTAGTCCCCCTTGGACTGGAGATACGCAGTATTTT,CSASPPWTGDTQYF